This T cell receptor (beta chain) was profiled in a study of a mutant IDH1 vaccine in newly diagnosed glioma (dated by TCRdb to the early 2020s). Study-wide context: Vaccination began 4-6 weeks after radiotherapy alone, or alongside temozolomide cycles in the chemotherapy-containing groups. Visit V12 was the week-35 safety follow-up and visit V13 was the week-47 end of study. Before enrollment, most patients had been given radiochemotherapy with temozolomide as standard therapy, while the rest had received either radiotherapy alone or temozolomide alone. The roughly 33 treated patients were 62.5% male and around 40% female, with a mean age of roughly 40 years. Six visits were used for peripheral blood collection: V03 (baseline), V05, V07, V10, V12 and V13. Longitudinal TCRB deep sequencing was done for about two dozen treated patients, wherever samples were available for exploratory analyses.

Looking up the germline V gene yields CDR1 SGHRS and CDR2 YFSETQ. Spanning cysteine to phenylalanine, the CDR3 consists of 16 amino acids. The sequence is cut down to CDR3 DNA, 48 bases in frame from base 1. Deletion took 8 bases off V and 0 bases off J, with a span of 21 bases between the germline ends. As concerns this clone: Its antigen is unknown. Base qualities are missing; no much larger clone stands one base away.

Receptors were amplified or captured by the immunoSEQ multiplex PCR assay. Rearranged TCR beta chain sequences were amplified with the hsTCRB Kit following the manufacturer's protocol. An Illumina MiSeq was used to sequence the TCRB libraries. Per the source publication's procedure: Demultiplexing, trimming and gene mapping were performed with the kit vendor's proprietary platform. Entries here come from immuneACCESS through TCRdb and include only in-frame sequences with V and J called. Some clones fail to appear in such tables; in the studies checked, an unresolved V gene covers under half of the shortfall, and the cause of the remainder is unknown. The D gene and trimming were derived from the DNA, and the V and J assignments and clone size from that table. The sample profile shows about 33,000 clones; 65% to 80% of them were found once. Roughly 9.8% of the sample is in the top ten clones. The investigation overall reported the following: Across multiple MHC alleles, vaccine-induced immune responses were seen in nearly 95% of patients. Availability determined which PBMC samples were chosen for TCRB deep sequencing. Pseudoprogression appeared unrelated to alterations in the top peripheral T cell clonotypes detected by TCRB sequencing. The authors stated that sample limitations prevented analyses of patient blood samples from being reproduced.

Sample time point, as interpreted from the label and publication: week 47, end of study. Every vaccine dose consisted of 300 ug of a 20-mer mutant IDH1 peptide in Montanide, administered subcutaneously together with topical imiquimod. Patients were given eight vaccinations, in weeks 1, 3, 5, 7, 11, 15, 19 and 23, which matched visits V03 through V10. Newly diagnosed WHO grade 3 or 4 IDH1-mutant astrocytomas showing loss of nuclear ATRX were present in the donors. The samples were drawn from NOA16, a multicentre, single-arm, open-label phase I trial in Germany that tested a mutant IDH1 peptide vaccine in humans for the first time. Genomic DNA for TCRB sequencing was extracted from EDTA blood using the DNeasy Blood and Tissue Kit.

The source was PBMCs, collected from a glioma patient whose treatment included an IDH1 peptide vaccine. This chain is built from TRBV5-1 and TRBJ2-7; a weak D assignment points to TRBD2 (6 bases agree). The clonotype comes from a man aged 35-49 years with glioma. The CDR3 protein sequence reads: CASKERVSVSSYEQYF. Read as DNA, the sequence is TGCGCCAGTAAGGAGCGGGTTAGCGTCTCCTCCTACGAGCAGTACTTC. The reference TRBV5-1 and TRBJ2-7 proteins fill in what lies around the CDR3, so the full variable domain reads KAGVTQTPRYLIKTRGQQVTLSCSPISGHRSVSWYQQTPGQGLQFLFEYFSETQRNKGNFPGRFSGRQFSNSRSEMNVSTLELGDSALYLCASKERVSVSSYEQYFGPGTRLTVT.